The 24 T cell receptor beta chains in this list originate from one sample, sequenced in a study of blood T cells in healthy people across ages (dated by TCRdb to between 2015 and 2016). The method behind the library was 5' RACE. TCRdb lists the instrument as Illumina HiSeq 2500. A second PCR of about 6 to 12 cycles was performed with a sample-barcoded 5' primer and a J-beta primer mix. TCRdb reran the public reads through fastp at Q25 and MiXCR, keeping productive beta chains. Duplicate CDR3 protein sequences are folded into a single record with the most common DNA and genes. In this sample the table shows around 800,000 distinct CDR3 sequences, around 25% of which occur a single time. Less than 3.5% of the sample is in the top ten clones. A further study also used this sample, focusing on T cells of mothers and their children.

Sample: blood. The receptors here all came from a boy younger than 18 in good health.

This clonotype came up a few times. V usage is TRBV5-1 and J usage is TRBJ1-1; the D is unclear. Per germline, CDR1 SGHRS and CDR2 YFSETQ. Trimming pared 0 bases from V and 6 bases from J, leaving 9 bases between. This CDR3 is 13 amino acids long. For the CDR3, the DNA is TGCGCCAGCAGCTTGGAGCCAGCCGCTGAAGCTTTCTTT. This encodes CASSLEPAAEAFF.

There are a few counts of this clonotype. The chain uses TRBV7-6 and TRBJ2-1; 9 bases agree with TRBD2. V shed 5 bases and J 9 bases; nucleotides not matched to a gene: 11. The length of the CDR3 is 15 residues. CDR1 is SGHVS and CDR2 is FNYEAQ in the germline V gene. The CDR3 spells CASSISGGPGSEQFF. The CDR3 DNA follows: TGTGCCAGCAGCATTAGCGGGGGCCCAGGAAGTGAGCAGTTCTTC.

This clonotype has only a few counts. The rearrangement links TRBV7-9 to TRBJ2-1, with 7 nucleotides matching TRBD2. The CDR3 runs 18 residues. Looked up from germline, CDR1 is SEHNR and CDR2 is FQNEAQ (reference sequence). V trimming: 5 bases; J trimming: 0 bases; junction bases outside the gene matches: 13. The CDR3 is CASSTSSGPASSYNEQFF. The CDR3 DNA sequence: TGTGCCAGCAGCACTTCTAGCGGTCCTGCCAGCTCCTACAATGAGCAGTTCTTC.

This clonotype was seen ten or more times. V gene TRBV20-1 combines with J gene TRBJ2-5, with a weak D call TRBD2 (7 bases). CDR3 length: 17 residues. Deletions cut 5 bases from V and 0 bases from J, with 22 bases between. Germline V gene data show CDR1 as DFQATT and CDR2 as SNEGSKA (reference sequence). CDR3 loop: CSAPPPPGGPYQETQYF. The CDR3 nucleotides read TGCAGTGCTCCTCCCCCCCCCGGGGGGCCGTACCAAGAGACCCAGTACTTC.

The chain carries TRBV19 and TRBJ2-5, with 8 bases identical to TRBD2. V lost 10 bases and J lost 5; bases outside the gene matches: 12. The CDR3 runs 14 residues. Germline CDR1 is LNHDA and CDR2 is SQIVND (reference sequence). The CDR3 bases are TGTGCCACCGCCCCGGCGGGGGGAGACGAGACCCAGTACTTC. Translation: CATAPAGGDETQYF.

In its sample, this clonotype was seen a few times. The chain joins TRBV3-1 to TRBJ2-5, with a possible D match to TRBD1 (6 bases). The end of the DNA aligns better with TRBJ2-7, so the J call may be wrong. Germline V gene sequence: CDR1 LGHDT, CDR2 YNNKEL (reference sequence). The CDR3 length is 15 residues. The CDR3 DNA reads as TGTGCCAGCAGCCAAGATCCGACAGGAGCGTACGAGCAGTACTTC. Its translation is CASSQDPTGAYEQYF.

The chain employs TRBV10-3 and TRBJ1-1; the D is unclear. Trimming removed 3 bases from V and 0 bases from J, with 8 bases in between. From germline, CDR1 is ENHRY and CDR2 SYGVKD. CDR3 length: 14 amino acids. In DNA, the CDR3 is TGTGCCATCAGTGATGGTTCAGTGAACACTGAAGCTTTCTTT. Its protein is CAISDGSVNTEAFF.

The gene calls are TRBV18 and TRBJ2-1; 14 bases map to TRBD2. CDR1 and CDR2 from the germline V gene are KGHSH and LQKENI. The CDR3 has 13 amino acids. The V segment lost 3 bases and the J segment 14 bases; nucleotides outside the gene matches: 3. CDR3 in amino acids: CASSPGLAGGKFF. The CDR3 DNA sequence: TGTGCCAGCTCACCCGGACTAGCGGGGGGCAAGTTCTTC.

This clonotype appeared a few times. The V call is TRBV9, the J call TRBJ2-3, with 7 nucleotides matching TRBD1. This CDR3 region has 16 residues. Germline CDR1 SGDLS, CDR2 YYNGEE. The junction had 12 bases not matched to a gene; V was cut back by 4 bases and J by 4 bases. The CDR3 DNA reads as TGTGCCAGCAGCCCCGTGGGACAGCCAGCCCCAGATACGCAGTATTTT. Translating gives CASSPVGQPAPDTQYF.

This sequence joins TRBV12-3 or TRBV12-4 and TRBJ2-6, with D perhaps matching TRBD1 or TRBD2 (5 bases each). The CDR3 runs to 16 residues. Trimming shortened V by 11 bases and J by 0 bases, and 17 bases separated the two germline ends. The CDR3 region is CAGGQKGSSGANVLTF. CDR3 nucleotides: TGTGCCGGAGGACAAAAGGGTTCCTCTGGGGCCAACGTCCTGACTTTC.

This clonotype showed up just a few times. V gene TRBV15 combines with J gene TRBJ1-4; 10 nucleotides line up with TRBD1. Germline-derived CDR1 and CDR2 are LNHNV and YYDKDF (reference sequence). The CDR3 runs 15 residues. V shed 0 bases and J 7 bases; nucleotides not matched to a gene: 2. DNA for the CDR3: TGTGCCACCAGCAGAGAGACAGGGGGCTTTGAAAAACTGTTTTTT. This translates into CATSRETGGFEKLFF.

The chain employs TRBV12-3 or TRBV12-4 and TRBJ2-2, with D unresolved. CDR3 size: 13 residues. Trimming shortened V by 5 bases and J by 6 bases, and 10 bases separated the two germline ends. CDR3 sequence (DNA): TGTGCCAGCAGTCGGGCAGATTCCGGGGAGCTGTTTTTT. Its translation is CASSRADSGELFF.

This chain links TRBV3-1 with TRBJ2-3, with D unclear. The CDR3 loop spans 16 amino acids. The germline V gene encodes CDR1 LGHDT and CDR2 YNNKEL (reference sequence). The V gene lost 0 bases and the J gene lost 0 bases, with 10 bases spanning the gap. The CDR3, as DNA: TGTGCCAGCAGCCAAGATCTGGGTAGTAGCACAGATACGCAGTATTTT. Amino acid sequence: CASSQDLGSSTDTQYF.

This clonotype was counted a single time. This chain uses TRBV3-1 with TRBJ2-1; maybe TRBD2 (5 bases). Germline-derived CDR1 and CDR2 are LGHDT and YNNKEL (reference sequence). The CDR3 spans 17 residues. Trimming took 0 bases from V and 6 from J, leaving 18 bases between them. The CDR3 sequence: CASSQEGAGLAFNEQFF. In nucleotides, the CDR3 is TGTGCCAGCAGCCAAGAGGGCGCCGGACTTGCATTCAATGAGCAGTTCTTC.

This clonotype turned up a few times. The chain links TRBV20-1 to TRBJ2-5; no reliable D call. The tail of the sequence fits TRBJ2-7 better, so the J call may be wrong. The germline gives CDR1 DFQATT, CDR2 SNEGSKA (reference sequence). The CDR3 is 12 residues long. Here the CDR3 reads CSAAEVGLEQYF. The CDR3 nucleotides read TGCAGTGCTGCTGAGGTGGGTCTCGAGCAGTACTTC.

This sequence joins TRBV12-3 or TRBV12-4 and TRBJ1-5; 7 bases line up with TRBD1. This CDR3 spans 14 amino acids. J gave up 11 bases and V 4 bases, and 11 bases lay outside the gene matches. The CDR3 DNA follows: TGTGCCAGCAGTTACCGCGACAGGGTTAAGACCCAGCATTTT. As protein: CASSYRDRVKTQHF.

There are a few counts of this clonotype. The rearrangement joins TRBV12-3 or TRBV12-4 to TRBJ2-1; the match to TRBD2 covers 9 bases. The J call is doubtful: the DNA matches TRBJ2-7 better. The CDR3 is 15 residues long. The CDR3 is CASSSPERGAYEQYF. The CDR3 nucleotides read TGTGCCAGCAGTAGCCCCGAGCGGGGGGCCTACGAGCAGTACTTC.

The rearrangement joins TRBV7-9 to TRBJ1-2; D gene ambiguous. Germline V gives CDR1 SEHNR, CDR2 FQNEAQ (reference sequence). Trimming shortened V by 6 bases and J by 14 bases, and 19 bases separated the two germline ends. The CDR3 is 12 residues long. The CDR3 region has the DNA TGTGCCAGCAGTTCCCTCCTACAGCCTTATACCTTC. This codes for CASSSLLQPYTF.

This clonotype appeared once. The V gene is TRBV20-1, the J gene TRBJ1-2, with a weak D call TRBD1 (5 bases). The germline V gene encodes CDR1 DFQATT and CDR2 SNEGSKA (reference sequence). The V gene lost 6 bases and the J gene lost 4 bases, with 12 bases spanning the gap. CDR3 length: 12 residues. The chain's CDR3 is CSAHGGLYGYTF. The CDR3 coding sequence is TGCAGTGCACATGGGGGACTCTATGGCTACACCTTC.

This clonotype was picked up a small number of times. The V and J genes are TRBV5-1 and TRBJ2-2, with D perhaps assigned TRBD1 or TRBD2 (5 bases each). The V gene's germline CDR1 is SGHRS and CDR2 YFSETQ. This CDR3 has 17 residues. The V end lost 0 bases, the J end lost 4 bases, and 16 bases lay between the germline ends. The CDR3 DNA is TGCGCCAGCAGCTTGGGCGAGGGACCCTACCTCACCGGGGAGCTGTTTTTT. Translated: CASSLGEGPYLTGELFF. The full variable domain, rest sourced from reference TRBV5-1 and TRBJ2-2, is KAGVTQTPRYLIKTRGQQVTLSCSPISGHRSVSWYQQTPGQGLQFLFEYFSETQRNKGNFPGRFSGRQFSNSRSEMNVSTLELGDSALYLCASSLGEGPYLTGELFFGEGSRLTVL.

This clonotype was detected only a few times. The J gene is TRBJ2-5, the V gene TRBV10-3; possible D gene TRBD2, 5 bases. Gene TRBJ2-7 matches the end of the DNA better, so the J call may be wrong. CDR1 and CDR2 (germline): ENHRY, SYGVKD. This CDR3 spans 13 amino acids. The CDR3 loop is CAISVLGEYEQYF. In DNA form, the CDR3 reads TGTGCCATCAGTGTGCTGGGAGAATACGAGCAGTACTTC.

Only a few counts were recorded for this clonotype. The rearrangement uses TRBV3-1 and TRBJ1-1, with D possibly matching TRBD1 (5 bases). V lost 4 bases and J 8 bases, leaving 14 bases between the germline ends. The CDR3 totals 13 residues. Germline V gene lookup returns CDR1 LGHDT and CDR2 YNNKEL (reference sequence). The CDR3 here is CASSPQWGIEAFF. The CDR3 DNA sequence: TGTGCCAGCAGCCCACAATGGGGCATAGAAGCTTTCTTT.

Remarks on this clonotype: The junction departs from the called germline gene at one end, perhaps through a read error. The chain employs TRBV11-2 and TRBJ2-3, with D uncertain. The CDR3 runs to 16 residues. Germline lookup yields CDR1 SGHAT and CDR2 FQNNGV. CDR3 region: CASSLAVLTAPDTQYF. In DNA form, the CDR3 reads TGCGCCAGCAGCTTGGCGGTCCTCACAGCCCCAGATACGCAGTATTTT.

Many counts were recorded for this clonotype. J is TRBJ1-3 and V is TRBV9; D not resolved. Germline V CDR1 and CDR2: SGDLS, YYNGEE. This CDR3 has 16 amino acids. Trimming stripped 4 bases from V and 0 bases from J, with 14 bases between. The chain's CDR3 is CASSRGGSISGNTIYF. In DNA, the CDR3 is TGTGCCAGCAGCCGCGGAGGCAGTATCTCTGGAAACACCATATATTTT.